This T cell receptor beta chain was recorded in a study of early T cells in non-severe SARS-CoV-2 infection. Study background: Chains from this unsorted whole-blood bulk RNA could not be paired. Points from the study as a whole: Private and CD4 specificities were missed by VDJdb matching, which favored anti-spike CD8 responses.

Individual cDNA molecules received unique molecular identifiers. TCRdb re-called the 5' RACE reads through MiXCR, storing one row per CDR3 protein. In the table there are roughly 64,000 distinct CDR3 sequences, roughly 14% of which are singletons. This clonotype occurred a few times. Antigen: not known. Sequencing used whole blood. This receptor was taken from an adult who was a healthcare worker with PCR-confirmed SARS-CoV-2 infection or an uninfected control (not recorded which).

The CDR3 coding sequence is TGCAGCGTTGAAGGGGAGGGCTACACCTTC. This sequence encodes CSVEGEGYTF. The chain carries TRBV29-1 and TRBJ1-2; D is unresolved. Germline values: CDR1 SQVTM, CDR2 ANQGSEA. V was clipped by 1 base and J by 8 bases, with 5 bases between them. CDR3 length: 10 residues.